Below, 21 T cell receptor beta chains from the same sample are listed, as sequenced in a study of CD8+ T cells in alopecia areata. The treatment: oral pan-JAK inhibitor, 5-10 mg twice daily. The authors extracted RNA and reverse transcribed it into cDNA as the sequencing template. Using immunoSEQ multiplex PCR, the repertoire was profiled, and TCRdb retains in-frame clones only, with some absent. The sample includes roughly 210,000 clones, about 40% of them seen just once. The specimen comprised CD4+ T cells sorted from blood, sampled around week 37, from a patient treated with tofacitinib. Every receptor here comes from a human donor with alopecia areata.

The rearrangement links TRBV30 to TRBJ1-1; D is undetermined. The germline V gene encodes CDR1 GTSNPN and CDR2 SVGIG (reference sequence). The CDR3 totals 13 residues. V lost 1 base, J lost 0 bases, and 6 bases lay in between. This CDR3 reads CAWSGTVNTEAFF. The CDR3 coding sequence is TGTGCCTGGAGTGGGACGGTGAACACTGAAGCTTTCTTT.

The chain recombines TRBV6-5 with TRBJ1-5, with D possibly being TRBD1 (6 bases). Trimming shortened V by 6 bases and J by 6 bases, and 12 bases separated the two germline ends. CDR3 length equals 13 residues. Germline-derived CDR1 and CDR2 are MNHEY and SVGAGI. The CDR3 reads CASSPRGPQPQHF. As DNA, the CDR3 is TGTGCCAGCAGCCCCAGGGGCCCTCAGCCCCAGCATTTT.

The V gene is TRBV2, the J gene TRBJ2-7; 9 positions agree with TRBD1. The germline V gene encodes CDR1 SNHLY and CDR2 FYNNEI. With V trimmed by 6 bases and J by 5 bases, 8 bases remained unmatched. The CDR3 consists of 14 residues. CDR3: CASRKGTGSHEQYF. Here the CDR3 DNA reads TGTGCCAGCAGGAAGGGGACAGGGAGCCACGAGCAGTACTTC.

The chain combines TRBV2 with TRBJ2-7; 9 nucleotides line up with TRBD2. J gave up 2 bases and V 8 bases, and 16 bases lay outside the gene matches. Germline-derived CDR1 and CDR2 are SNHLY and FYNNEI. The CDR3 contains 17 residues. CDR3 protein: CASYRLRESSGTYEQYF. The CDR3, as DNA: TGTGCCAGCTACCGACTCCGGGAGTCTAGCGGGACCTACGAGCAGTACTTC.

This sequence joins TRBV27 and TRBJ2-7, with D tentatively TRBD2 (6 bases). CDR1 is MNHEY, CDR2 SMNVEV, per germline (reference sequence). The CDR3 length is 14 residues. Trimming removed 3 bases at V and 3 bases at J, with 12 bases between. The CDR3 DNA sequence: TGTGCCAGCAGTTTCCTGACTAGTTACTACGAGCAGTACTTC. Encoded protein: CASSFLTSYYEQYF.

The rearrangement joins TRBV5-1 to TRBJ2-1; 11 bases fit TRBD2. V dropped 4 bases and J dropped 5; count of bases not matched to a gene: 5. Germline V CDR1 and CDR2: SGHRS, YFSETQ. The CDR3 extends over 15 amino acids. CDR3 nucleotide sequence: TGCGCCAGCAGCCTCGGGACTAGCGGAAACAATGAGCAGTTCTTC. This gives the protein CASSLGTSGNNEQFF.

This clone was counted only a few times. This chain links TRBV5-1 with TRBJ1-1; 8 bases align to TRBD1. CDR3 length: 16 residues. V gave up 3 bases and J gave up 0 bases; unmatched junction bases: 7. In germline, CDR1 is SGHRS, CDR2 YFSETQ. The CDR3 here is CASSWGQAVMNTEAFF. The CDR3 nucleotides are TGCGCCAGCAGCTGGGGACAGGCGGTAATGAACACTGAAGCTTTCTTT.

This chain joins TRBV4-2 and TRBJ1-3; D not certain. This CDR3 comprises 16 residues. Germline V gene data show CDR1 as LGHNA and CDR2 as YNFKEQ. V lost 1 base to trimming and J lost 0 bases, with 10 bases between them. CDR3: CASSQGWASSGNTIYF. The CDR3 region has the DNA TGTGCCAGCAGCCAAGGGTGGGCAAGCTCTGGAAACACCATATATTTT.

The genes are TRBV30 and TRBJ1-1; D may be TRBD1 (6 bases). Germline V gene data show CDR1 as GTSNPN and CDR2 as SVGIG (reference sequence). V gave up 8 bases and J gave up 3 bases, with 13 bases separating them. The CDR3 runs 12 residues. The chain's CDR3 is CAPAGADTEAFF. CDR3 in DNA: TGTGCCCCGGCGGGGGCGGACACTGAAGCTTTCTTT. The full variable domain, in which reference TRBV30 and TRBJ1-1 provide the parts outside the CDR3, is SQTIHQWPATLVQPVGSPLSLECTVEGTSNPNLYWYRQAAGRGLQLLFYSVGIGQISSEVPQNLSASRPQDRQFILSSKKLLLSDSGFYLCAPAGADTEAFFGQGTRLTVV.

In DNA form, the CDR3 reads TGTGCCAGCAGGTCCCTCAGGGGATACGAGCAGTACTTC. It specifies CASRSLRGYEQYF. This chain joins TRBV27 and TRBJ2-7; tentative D call: TRBD1 (6 bases). This CDR3 contains 13 residues. Germline CDR1 MNHEY, CDR2 SMNVEV (reference sequence). V dropped 6 bases and J dropped 4 bases, with 13 bases sitting between them.

This clone was observed many times. Other DNA sequences of this sample code for an identical CDR3. This sequence joins TRBV19 and TRBJ2-5, with a possible D match to TRBD1 (5 bases). This CDR3 comprises 15 residues. Germline values: CDR1 LNHDA, CDR2 SQIVND (reference sequence). Trimming cost V 1 base and J 1 base, with 10 bases left between them. This CDR3 is CASSIGQGGQETQYF. CDR3 bases: TGTGCCAGTAGTATAGGTCAGGGCGGCCAAGAGACCCAGTACTTC.

This clone showed up just a few times. DNA of the CDR3: TGTGCCAGCTCCGTCCCCGGGAGGGCCAGGGATACGCAGTATTTT. Translation gives CASSVPGRARDTQYF. V is TRBV11-2 and J is TRBJ2-3, with TRBD2 matching 8 bases. V dropped 8 bases and J dropped 6; count of bases not matched to a gene: 13. The germline CDR1 and CDR2 sequences are SGHAT and FQNNGV. The length of the CDR3 is 15 residues.

This chain joins TRBV19 and TRBJ2-1, with 7 bases identical to TRBD2. Germline V gives CDR1 LNHDA, CDR2 SQIVND (reference sequence). The V gene end was trimmed by 5 bases and the J gene end by 0 bases; junction bases not matched to a gene: 10. This CDR3 has 17 residues. CDR3 sequence (DNA): TGTGCCAGTAGTGGGCTATCGGGAGGTCCCTCCTACAATGAGCAGTTCTTC. Its protein product is CASSGLSGGPSYNEQFF.

This chain uses TRBV30 with TRBJ2-7; TRBD2 matches at 7 bases. The germline V gene has CDR1 GTSNPN and CDR2 SVGIG (reference sequence). V shed 4 bases, J shed 2 bases, and the junction held 5 bases outside the gene matches. The CDR3 extends over 13 amino acids. DNA for the CDR3: TGTGCCTGGACCAAAGGGACTACCTACGAGCAGTACTTC. Amino acids: CAWTKGTTYEQYF. The full variable domain, rest sourced from reference TRBV30 and TRBJ2-7, is SQTIHQWPATLVQPVGSPLSLECTVEGTSNPNLYWYRQAAGRGLQLLFYSVGIGQISSEVPQNLSASRPQDRQFILSSKKLLLSDSGFYLCAWTKGTTYEQYFGPGTRLTVT.

This chain uses TRBV5-4 with TRBJ2-1; 10 positions agree with TRBD1. The J segment lost 12 bases and the V segment lost 4 bases, leaving 13 bases of the junction unmatched. From germline, CDR1 is SGHNT and CDR2 YYREEE (reference sequence). The CDR3 is 15 residues long. CDR3 sequence: CASSDQGQGNIRQFF. The CDR3 DNA is TGTGCCAGCAGCGACCAGGGACAGGGGAACATTAGGCAGTTCTTC.

The rearrangement links TRBV4-1 to TRBJ2-2; 13 positions agree with TRBD2. V dropped 0 bases and J dropped 5; count of bases not matched to a gene: 15. The CDR3 sequence is 21 residues long. The germline CDR1 and CDR2 sequences are MGHRA and YSYEKL. In DNA form, the CDR3 reads TGCGCCAGCAGCCAAGATAGAAGGGGGCGTGCGACTAGCGGGAGGACCGGGGAGCTGTTTTTT. Translation gives CASSQDRRGRATSGRTGELFF.

There are a few counts of this clone. The V and J genes are TRBV6-1 and TRBJ2-7, with TRBD1 identical over 8 bases. The CDR3 is 14 residues long. V shed 6 bases, J shed 5 bases, and the junction held 9 bases outside the gene matches. The V gene's germline CDR1 is MNHNS and CDR2 SASEGT. The CDR3 is CASRAGGDFNEQYF. In nucleotides, the CDR3 is TGTGCCAGCAGAGCAGGGGGCGATTTCAACGAGCAGTACTTC.

This clone was seen a few times. The V gene is TRBV29-1, the J gene TRBJ2-7; D is possibly TRBD1 (6 bases). V lost 6 bases and J 5 bases, leaving 20 bases between the germline ends. The CDR3 consists of 14 residues. Germline V gene lookup returns CDR1 SQVTM and CDR2 ANQGSEA. The DNA for the CDR3 is TGCAGCGTGACTCGGGGAACAGGGAGTCACGAGCAGTACTTC. Residues: CSVTRGTGSHEQYF.

This clone was detected only a few times. The rearrangement joins TRBV27 to TRBJ2-7; 9 nucleotides match TRBD1. CDR3 length: 14 amino acids. Losses at the gene ends were 8 bases for V and 4 bases for J; bases not matched to a gene: 9. The germline gives CDR1 MNHEY, CDR2 SMNVEV (reference sequence). The CDR3 sequence: CASRTGDRVYEQYF. The CDR3 DNA reads TGTGCCAGCCGGACGGGGGACAGGGTTTACGAGCAGTACTTC.

A few counts support this clone. This chain links TRBV4-3 with TRBJ2-2; 9 positions match TRBD1. This CDR3 region has 16 residues. V lost 3 bases to trimming and J lost 4 bases; unmatched junction nucleotides: 6. CDR1 LGHNA and CDR2 YSLEER come from the germline V gene. The chain's CDR3 is CASSQNRGLSTGELFF. The CDR3 bases are TGCGCCAGCAGCCAGAACAGGGGGCTTAGCACCGGGGAGCTGTTTTTT.

In nucleotides, the CDR3 is TGTGCCAGCACCTCATTATCGGGAGGGGGAGAGACCCAGTACTTC. It encodes CASTSLSGGGETQYF. This chain joins TRBV28 and TRBJ2-5; the match to TRBD2 covers 8 bases. Per the germline V gene, CDR1 is MDHEN and CDR2 is SYDVKM. The CDR3 length is 15 residues. V shed 7 bases, J shed 4 bases, and the junction held 11 bases outside the gene matches.